These 6 T cell receptor beta chains were all obtained from the same sample, sequenced in a study of T cells in Graves' hyperthyroidism and ophthalmopathy. There were TCR beta CDR3 regions amplified from RNA transcripts. HTBI primers were employed in a first-round RT-PCR of the TCR CDR3. MiXCR, run by TCRdb on the multiplex PCR reads, gives a single entry per CDR3 protein. There are under 350,000 distinct CDR3 sequences in the sample; around a fifth occur only once, and around half lies in the top ten. The sample was blood. These receptors all stem from a woman aged 45 to 65 with Graves' hyperthyroidism.

This chain connects TRBV28 to TRBJ2-3; D is undetermined. Trimming shortened V by 7 bases and J by 0 bases, and 11 bases separated the two germline ends. This CDR3 has 14 amino acids. The germline CDR1 and CDR2 sequences are MDHEN and SYDVKM. CDR3 sequence reads: CASKTQISTDTQYF. The CDR3 DNA is TGTGCCAGCAAAACACAGATTAGCACAGATACGCAGTATTTT.

This clonotype was found many times. J is TRBJ2-1 and V is TRBV7-9, with 9 bases identical to TRBD1. Germline CDR1 reads SEHNR; CDR2 reads FQNEAQ (reference sequence). With 3 bases clipped from V and 10 bases from J, the junction kept 7 bases outside the gene matches. This CDR3 contains 14 residues. CDR3 bases: TGTGCCAGCAGCTTGAGGGGACAGGGCGAGGAGCAGTTCTTC. The encoded protein is CASSLRGQGEEQFF.

The V gene is TRBV30, the J gene TRBJ1-1, with D hard to call. V lost 0 bases and J lost 0, with 8 bases in between. The CDR3 extends over 14 amino acids. Germline CDR1 GTSNPN, CDR2 SVGIG (reference sequence). The CDR3 protein is CAWSVLGMNTEAFF. The CDR3 region has the DNA TGTGCCTGGAGTGTACTTGGTATGAACACTGAAGCTTTCTTT.

This clonotype was found many times. The V call is TRBV11-1, the J call TRBJ2-1, with D unclear. Trimming removed 0 bases from V and 4 bases from J, with 4 bases in between. The CDR3 is made up of 13 amino acids. Germline V lookup: CDR1 SGHAT, CDR2 FQDESV (reference sequence). The CDR3 protein is CASSLAQYNEQFF. The CDR3 DNA reads TGTGCCAGCAGCTTAGCGCAGTACAATGAGCAGTTCTTC.

Only a few counts were recorded for this clonotype. The chain couples TRBV6-1 to TRBJ2-1; possibly TRBD1 for D (6 bases). Trimming left V 6 bases short and J 2 bases short, with 14 bases between. The length of the CDR3 is 15 residues. Germline V gene data show CDR1 as MNHNS and CDR2 as SASEGT. CDR3 in DNA: TGTGCCAGCAGGCCAAACAGGGCTACCTACAATGAGCAGTTCTTC. This gives the protein CASRPNRATYNEQFF.

This clonotype was detected only a few times. The chain recombines TRBV2 with TRBJ2-2, with D hard to call. Germline V CDR1 and CDR2: SNHLY, FYNNEI. V lost 5 bases and J 3 bases, leaving 7 bases between the germline ends. The CDR3 covers 13 residues. The CDR3 reads CASSRTHTGELFF. CDR3 DNA sequence: TGTGCCAGCAGTCGGACGCACACCGGGGAGCTGTTTTTT.